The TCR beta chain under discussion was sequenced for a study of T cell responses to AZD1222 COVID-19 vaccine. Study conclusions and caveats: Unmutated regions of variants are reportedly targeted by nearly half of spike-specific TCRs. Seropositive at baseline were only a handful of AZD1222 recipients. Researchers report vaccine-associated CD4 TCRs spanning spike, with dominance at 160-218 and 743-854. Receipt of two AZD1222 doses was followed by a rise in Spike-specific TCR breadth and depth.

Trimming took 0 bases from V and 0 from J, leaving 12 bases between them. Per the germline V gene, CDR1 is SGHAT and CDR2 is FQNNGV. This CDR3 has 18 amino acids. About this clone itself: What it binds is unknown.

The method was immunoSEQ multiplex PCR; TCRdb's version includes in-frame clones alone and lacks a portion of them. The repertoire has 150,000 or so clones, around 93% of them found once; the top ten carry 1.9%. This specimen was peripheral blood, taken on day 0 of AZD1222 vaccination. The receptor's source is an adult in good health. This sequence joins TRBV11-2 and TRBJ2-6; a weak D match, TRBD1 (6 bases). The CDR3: CASSLDPGVFSGANVLTF. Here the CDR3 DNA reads TGTGCCAGCAGCTTAGATCCAGGGGTCTTCTCTGGGGCCAACGTCCTGACTTTC.